Below are 26 T cell receptor beta chains sequenced from a single sample in a study of vaccination effects on CD4 cells after COVID-19. These receptors' targets are unknown. Sequencing followed a ViraFEST assay step that expanded antigen-specific CD4+ T cells with viral peptide pools. Following 10 days of culture, CD4+ T cells were isolated. Among the vaccine recipients, none had a prior SARS-CoV-2 infection, and nucleocapsid antibodies were negative. Profiled with immunoSEQ multiplex PCR; TCRdb holds only in-frame clones, not every one. This table has tens of thousands of clones, around 78% appearing once. Sequencing used CD4+ T cells from PBMCs cultured with SARS-CoV-2 spike peptides, obtained before COVID-19 vaccination. The receptors stem from a human donor who received a COVID-19 vaccine.

This chain uses TRBV5-1 with TRBJ2-7; D may be TRBD2 (7 bases). The CDR3 consists of 16 residues. The germline V gene encodes CDR1 SGHRS and CDR2 YFSETQ. Trimming shortened V by 4 bases and J by 4 bases, and 21 bases separated the two germline ends. In nucleotides, the CDR3 is TGCGCCAGCAGCCCCCTAGGTGGGGGGGCCGGGTACGAGCAGTACGTC. This translates into CASSPLGGGAGYEQYV.

V gene TRBV16 combines with J gene TRBJ1-3; D remains ambiguous. Trimming took off 3 bases at V and 2 bases at J, with 14 bases between the two ends. The CDR3 loop spans 16 amino acids. Germline CDR1 and CDR2: KGHSY and FQNENV. DNA for the CDR3: TGTGCCAGCAGCCACCTCCTCAACGCGGCTGGAAACACCATATATTTT. It is translated as CASSHLLNAAGNTIYF.

The V gene is TRBV7-3, the J gene TRBJ2-3; TRBD1 agrees at 7 bases. V gave up 5 bases and J gave up 2 bases; unmatched junction bases: 7. Germline-derived CDR1 and CDR2 are SGHTA and FQGTGA. CDR3 length: 15 residues. This CDR3 reads CASSPRTGATDTQYF. The CDR3 nucleotides read TGTGCCAGCAGCCCTCGGACAGGAGCCACAGATACGCAGTATTTT.

The chain recombines TRBV18 with TRBJ1-2; 8 nucleotides match TRBD1. Germline V gene lookup returns CDR1 KGHSH and CDR2 LQKENI. With V trimmed by 3 bases and J by 6 bases, 6 bases remained unmatched. The CDR3 covers 14 residues. The DNA for the CDR3 is TGTGCCAGCTCACCGGACAGGGCTGGGGATGGCTACACCTTC. Amino acids: CASSPDRAGDGYTF.

This sequence joins TRBV5-1 and TRBJ2-2, with TRBD2 matching over 12 bases. From germline, CDR1 is SGHRS and CDR2 YFSETQ. Trimming took 4 bases from V and 5 from J; bases not matched to a gene: 9. This CDR3 is 17 amino acids long. The CDR3 reads CASSPQLAGGETGELFF. CDR3 bases: TGCGCCAGCAGCCCCCAACTAGCGGGGGGTGAAACCGGGGAGCTGTTTTTT.

This clone was detected only a few times. This sample also contains other DNA sequences that code for the same CDR3. This chain links TRBV30 with TRBJ1-5; no firm D call. The CDR3 is made up of 13 amino acids. Between the trimmed V and J ends, which lost 0 bases and 2 bases, there was a span of 5 bases. Looked up from germline, CDR1 is GTSNPN and CDR2 is SVGIG (reference sequence). CDR3 sequence reads: CAWSVRGNQPQHF. CDR3 DNA: TGTGCCTGGAGTGTAAGGGGCAATCAGCCCCAGCATTTT.

The V and J genes are TRBV4-1 and TRBJ2-6; 8 nucleotides align to TRBD1. Germline V gene data show CDR1 as MGHRA and CDR2 as YSYEKL. The CDR3 consists of 20 residues. V dropped 1 base and J dropped 0; count of bases not matched to a gene: 11. The CDR3 is CASSQGFGDRRLSGANVLTF. In DNA form, the CDR3 reads TGCGCCAGCAGCCAAGGGTTCGGGGACAGGCGCCTCTCTGGGGCCAACGTCCTGACTTTC.

This chain joins TRBV29-1 and TRBJ1-1, with 9 bases aligning to TRBD1. From germline, CDR1 is SQVTM and CDR2 ANQGSEA. The CDR3 spans 13 residues. J gave up 5 bases and V 6 bases, and 7 bases lay outside the gene matches. The CDR3 nucleotides are TGCAGCGTCAGACAGGGGGATGGGACTGAAGCTTTCTTT. Amino acid sequence: CSVRQGDGTEAFF.

Only a few counts were recorded for this clone. The V call is TRBV2, the J call TRBJ1-2; D unclear. The CDR3 length is 13 residues. CDR1 SNHLY and CDR2 FYNNEI come from the germline V gene. The V gene lost 5 bases and the J gene lost 3 bases, with 10 bases spanning the gap. CDR3 bases: TGTGCCAGCAGTATAGGAGGGTACTATGGCTACACCTTC. This encodes CASSIGGYYGYTF. The whole variable domain, filled in from reference TRBV2 and TRBJ1-2, reads EPEVTQTPSHQVTQMGQEVILRCVPISNHLYFYWYRQILGQKVEFLVSFYNNEISEKSEIFDDQFSVERPDGSNFTLKIRSTKLEDSAMYFCASSIGGYYGYTFGSGTRLTVV.

This clone was observed a few times. The chain recombines TRBV6-1 with TRBJ1-1; D is unresolved. Trimming shortened V by 2 bases and J by 11 bases, and 12 bases separated the two germline ends. Germline values: CDR1 MNHNS, CDR2 SASEGT. CDR3 length: 12 amino acids. CDR3 sequence (DNA): TGTGCCAGCAGTGAAATCGTCGAGGGTGCTTTCTTT. Residues: CASSEIVEGAFF.

Comments on this clone: Other DNA sequences in this specimen translate into the identical CDR3. The J gene is TRBJ1-1, the V gene TRBV6-1; 9 bases are shared with TRBD1. Trimming cost V 6 bases and J 1 base; bases outside gene matches: 3. Per the germline V gene, CDR1 is MNHNS and CDR2 is SASEGT. CDR3 length: 14 residues. The CDR3: CASSDRGGNTEAFF. The CDR3 DNA reads as TGTGCCAGCAGCGACAGGGGGGGGAACACTGAAGCTTTCTTT.

The V and J genes are TRBV4-1 and TRBJ1-1; D is undetermined. Germline CDR1 reads MGHRA; CDR2 reads YSYEKL. This CDR3 has 15 amino acids. V lost 0 bases to trimming and J lost 3 bases, with 11 bases between them. The CDR3 reads CASSQDIRGDTEAFF. CDR3 DNA sequence: TGCGCCAGCAGCCAAGATATCCGGGGAGACACTGAAGCTTTCTTT.

The chain joins TRBV6-4 to TRBJ1-2, with D uncertain. V lost 5 bases to trimming and J lost 5 bases, with 15 bases between them. CDR1 is MRHNA and CDR2 is SNTAGT in the germline V gene. This CDR3 is built from 14 residues. Here the CDR3 reads CASSLSGYGYGYTF. CDR3 in DNA: TGTGCCAGCAGTCTTTCGGGGTATGGGTATGGCTACACCTTC.

The gene calls are TRBV5-1 and TRBJ1-1; D not resolved. The CDR3 extends over 15 amino acids. The ends were cut back, 1 base at V and 1 base at J, with 11 bases in the middle. Germline loops: CDR1 SGHRS, CDR2 YFSETQ. CDR3 sequence: CASSLLVSGNTEAFF. In DNA form, the CDR3 reads TGCGCCAGCAGCTTGTTGGTTTCAGGGAACACTGAAGCTTTCTTT.

This clone showed up just once. J is TRBJ2-3 and V is TRBV5-1; 7 bases fit TRBD1. V dropped 0 bases and J dropped 1; count of bases not matched to a gene: 2. The germline V gene encodes CDR1 SGHRS and CDR2 YFSETQ. This CDR3 has 15 residues. The CDR3 DNA reads as TGCGCCAGCAGCTTGGGGGACAGAGGCACAGATACGCAGTATTTT. It encodes CASSLGDRGTDTQYF.

This chain joins TRBV5-6 and TRBJ2-3; 8 nucleotides align to TRBD2. V lost 4 bases, J lost 0 bases, and 4 bases stayed unmatched. Germline V CDR1 and CDR2: SGHDT, YYEEEE. The CDR3 is 15 amino acids. The CDR3 sequence: CASSRSGGSTDTQYF. CDR3 DNA sequence: TGTGCCAGCAGCCGGAGCGGGGGAAGCACAGATACGCAGTATTTT.

The V call is TRBV2, the J call TRBJ2-3; no clear D. From germline, CDR1 is SNHLY and CDR2 FYNNEI. V lost 1 base and J lost 6, with 5 bases in between. The CDR3 contains 12 residues. CDR3 amino acids: CASSEVSDTQYF. The DNA of the CDR3 is TGTGCCAGCAGTGAAGTGTCTGATACGCAGTATTTT.

The genes are TRBV18 and TRBJ2-5, with D possibly TRBD1 on 5 matching bases. Germline CDR1 reads KGHSH; CDR2 reads LQKENI. V lost 4 bases, J lost 4 bases, and 10 bases lay in between. This CDR3 contains 13 residues. DNA of the CDR3: TGTGCCAGCTCACATGGGGCCGGAGAGACCCAGTACTTC. The encoded protein is CASSHGAGETQYF.

This sequence joins TRBV14 and TRBJ1-1; 8 bases fit TRBD1. The germline gives CDR1 SGHDN, CDR2 FVKESK. The J segment lost 1 base and the V segment lost 4 bases, leaving 5 bases of the junction unmatched. The CDR3 spans 15 residues. CDR3: CASSPWTGRNTEAFF. CDR3 DNA: TGTGCCAGCAGCCCGTGGACAGGGCGGAACACTGAAGCTTTCTTT.

The rearrangement links TRBV6-4 to TRBJ2-3, with 8 bases that match TRBD2. Trimming took 3 bases from V and 3 from J; bases not matched to a gene: 5. The CDR3 sequence is 15 residues long. Germline V gene lookup returns CDR1 MRHNA and CDR2 SNTAGT. CDR3 amino acids: CASSEAGVGTDTQYF. In DNA form, the CDR3 reads TGTGCCAGCAGTGAAGCGGGGGTGGGGACAGATACGCAGTATTTT.

The chain recombines TRBV19 with TRBJ2-7; the match to TRBD1 covers 7 bases. CDR3 length equals 14 residues. The trim removed 4 bases at V and 0 bases at J, leaving 3 bases unmatched. Germline CDR1 reads LNHDA; CDR2 reads SQIVND (reference sequence). CDR3: CASSRGGPSYEQYV. CDR3 coding DNA: TGTGCCAGTAGTAGAGGGGGCCCCTCCTACGAGCAGTACGTC.

V gene TRBV5-8 combines with J gene TRBJ1-5, with D perhaps TRBD1 (6 bases). Germline CDR1 SGHTS, CDR2 YDEGEE. V was clipped by 4 bases and J by 0 bases, with 17 bases between them. The CDR3 length is 17 residues. The CDR3 DNA reads as TGTGCCAGCAGCGACGGACAGTACTCGTATAGCAATCAGCCCCAGCATTTT. Its protein is CASSDGQYSYSNQPQHF. Complete variable domain (other parts from reference TRBV5-8 and TRBJ1-5): EAGVTQSPTHLIKTRGQQATLRCSPISGHTSVYWYQQALGLGLQFLLWYDEGEERNRGNFPPRFSGRQFPNYSSELNVNALELEDSALYLCASSDGQYSYSNQPQHFGDGTRLSIL.

J is TRBJ2-3 and V is TRBV5-1; the match to TRBD2 covers 8 bases. Germline CDR1 reads SGHRS; CDR2 reads YFSETQ. The CDR3 runs to 15 residues. The junction had 8 bases not matched to a gene; V was cut back by 4 bases and J by 4 bases. The CDR3 sequence: CASSVTRGGPDTQYF. The CDR3 DNA is TGCGCCAGCAGCGTTACTCGGGGGGGCCCAGATACGCAGTATTTT.

The chain uses TRBV3-1 (or the pseudogene TRBV3-2) and TRBJ1-1, with D possibly being TRBD1 (5 bases). CDR3 length equals 14 residues. Per the germline V gene, CDR1 is LGHDT and CDR2 is YNNKEL (reference sequence). Trimming took off 3 bases at V and 3 bases at J, with 11 bases between the two ends. This CDR3 reads CASSQFGGDTEAFF. DNA for the CDR3: TGTGCCAGCAGCCAGTTCGGGGGGGACACTGAAGCTTTCTTT.

This chain uses TRBV6-6 with TRBJ1-2, with D possibly matching TRBD1 (5 bases). Per germline, CDR1 MNHNY and CDR2 SVGAGI (reference sequence). The CDR3 covers 13 residues. V dropped 7 bases and J dropped 2 bases, with 11 bases sitting between them. The DNA for the CDR3 is TGTGCCAGCATGTCAGGGAGAAACTATGGCTACACCTTC. Translating it yields CASMSGRNYGYTF.

Only a few counts were recorded for this clone. DNA for the CDR3: TGTGCCAGCAGCTCACAGGGGGCAATCGGCTACACCTTC. Its protein is CASSSQGAIGYTF. The chain couples TRBV7-9 to TRBJ1-2; 9 positions agree with TRBD1. CDR3 length: 13 residues. J was trimmed by 8 bases and V by 4 bases; bases with no gene match: 5. CDR1 and CDR2 from the germline V gene are SEHNR and FQNEAQ (reference sequence).